Listed below are T cell receptor beta chains from one sample, sequenced in a study of cytomegalovirus exposure and HLA in healthy donors. Method: immunoSEQ multiplex PCR; TCRdb's copy keeps in-frame clones and lacks some. The sample includes approximately 300,000 clones, 80% of them seen just once. The sequenced sample was PBMCs. The receptors originated from a girl aged 2-10 years in good health and CMV-seronegative. Each CDR3 is given with its conserved first and last residue. Fields, in order: clone size, J gene, V gene, D gene, CDR3 length, CDR3 protein. The D gene is left open where the match is weak. Only some rows state a clone size, as once, few, many or a class for expanded clones.

.	TRBJ2-2	TRBV6-5	TRBD1	16	CASSYSAGGLSGELFF
.	TRBJ2-7	TRBV7-8	TRBD2	16	CASSLLAGGPSYEQYF
.	TRBJ1-3	TRBV30	.	15	CAWSSPRTWGNTIYF
few	TRBJ1-2	TRBV7-3	TRBD1	13	CASSPDRNYGYTF
.	TRBJ2-7	TRBV7-6	.	12	CASSFARGEQYF
.	TRBJ1-2	TRBV7-2	TRBD1	16	CASSLSPGQGVGGYTF
.	TRBJ2-1	TRBV5-4	TRBD2	16	CASRGGTSGGAGEQFF
.	TRBJ2-7	TRBV10-1	TRBD2	17	CASSESQASGRSYEQYF
.	TRBJ1-2	TRBV25-1	.	15	CASSPSVTANYGYTF
.	TRBJ2-2	TRBV7-9	.	17	CSSSSRGVGDSTGELFF
.	TRBJ1-1	TRBV4-1	.	14	CASSQVVSGTEAFF
.	TRBJ2-1	TRBV5-1	TRBD2	15	CASSLALAGSNEQFF
few	TRBJ2-3	TRBV7-2	TRBD2	14	CASSLGTSGAFVYF
few	TRBJ1-2	TRBV6-6	TRBD1	14	CASSPTGANYGYTF
.	TRBJ1-1	TRBV7-3	TRBD1	13	CASSPDRGKGAFF
.	TRBJ1-2	TRBV11-2	.	14	CASSLSGPFYGYTF
.	TRBJ2-1	TRBV4-1	TRBD1	14	CASSQRTGDIEQFF
.	TRBJ1-1	TRBV19	.	12	CASSTGDYGAFF
few	TRBJ1-1	TRBV28	.	14	CASSLGAGAPKAFF
.	TRBJ2-7	TRBV28	TRBD1	15	CASSLWGTGTYEQYF
.	TRBJ1-1	TRBV5-1	TRBD1	17	CASSLDRGMDTDTEAFF
.	TRBJ2-7	TRBV7-2	TRBD2	15	CASSLVKGLGGEQYF